A selection of T cell receptor beta chains follows, all from one sample in a study of blood T cell repertoires in COVID-19. Clones were sequenced by immunoSEQ multiplex PCR, and TCRdb holds only the in-frame ones, with some missing. The sample lists approximately 150,000 clones, 85% to 90% occurring once. The sequencing sample was made of peripheral blood. The source is a woman aged 55-69 years with acute or convalescent COVID-19. The CDR3 runs from the conserved cysteine through the conserved F or W. Each record gives: J gene, D gene, V gene, clone size, CDR3 DNA, CDR3 protein. The D gene is left open where the match is weak. Clone size is shown for a subset of rows, as once, few, many or a class of expanded clone.

TRBJ2-3 . TRBV19 . TGTGCCAGTAGTATGGGCATCACAGATACGCAGTATTTT CASSMGITDTQYF
TRBJ1-1 TRBD1 TRBV6-5 . TGTGCCAGCAGTCGACAGGGGCGGGACACTGAAGCTTTCTTT CASSRQGRDTEAFF
TRBJ1-1 TRBD1 TRBV7-2 once TGTGCCAGCAGCTTAGGGGACAGGAACACTGAAGCTTTCTTT CASSLGDRNTEAFF
TRBJ2-3 TRBD2 TRBV6-2/TRBV6-3 once TGTGCCAGCAGCGAGCGGGGGGGCCAGGATACGCAGTATTTT CASSERGGQDTQYF
TRBJ1-3 . TRBV2 . TGTGCCAGCAGTACCCGAGGAGGGGCGATCACTGGAAACACCATATATTTT CASSTRGGAITGNTIYF
TRBJ2-1 . TRBV12-3/TRBV12-4 . TGTGCCAGCAGTCCGGTCAACTACAATGAGCAGTTCTTC CASSPVNYNEQFF
TRBJ1-1 . TRBV30 few TGTGCCTGGAGTAAGACGGGGGGAGACACTGAAGCTTTCTTT CAWSKTGGDTEAFF
TRBJ2-5 TRBD2 TRBV30 . TGTGCCTGGAGTGTAACTAGCGGGCAAGAGACCCAGTACTTC CAWSVTSGQETQYF
TRBJ1-5 TRBD1 TRBV6-5 once TGTGCCAGCAGTAAGGGGGCAGGCAATCAGCCCCAGCATTTT CASSKGAGNQPQHF
TRBJ2-3 TRBD2 TRBV11-2 . TGTGCCAGCAGCTTTGGGCGGGGGGCCTTCACAGATACGCAGTATTTT CASSFGRGAFTDTQYF
TRBJ1-2 . TRBV30 . TGTGCCTGGAGGGGCTTCTATGGCTACACCTTC CAWRGFYGYTF